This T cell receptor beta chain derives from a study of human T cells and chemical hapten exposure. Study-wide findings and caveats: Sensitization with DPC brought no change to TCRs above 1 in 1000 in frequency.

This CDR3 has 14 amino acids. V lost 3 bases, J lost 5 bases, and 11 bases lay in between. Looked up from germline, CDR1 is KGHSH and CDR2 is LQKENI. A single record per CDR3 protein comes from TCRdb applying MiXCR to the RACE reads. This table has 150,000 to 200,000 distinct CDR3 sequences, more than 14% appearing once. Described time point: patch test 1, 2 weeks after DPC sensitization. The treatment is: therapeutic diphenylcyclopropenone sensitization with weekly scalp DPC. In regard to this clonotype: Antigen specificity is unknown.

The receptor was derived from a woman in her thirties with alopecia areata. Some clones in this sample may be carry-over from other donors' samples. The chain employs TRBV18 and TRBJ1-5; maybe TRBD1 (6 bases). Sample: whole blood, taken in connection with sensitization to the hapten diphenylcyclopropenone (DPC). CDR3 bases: TGTGCCAGCTCACCCAACAGGGATGATCAGCCCCAGCATTTT. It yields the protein CASSPNRDDQPQHF.